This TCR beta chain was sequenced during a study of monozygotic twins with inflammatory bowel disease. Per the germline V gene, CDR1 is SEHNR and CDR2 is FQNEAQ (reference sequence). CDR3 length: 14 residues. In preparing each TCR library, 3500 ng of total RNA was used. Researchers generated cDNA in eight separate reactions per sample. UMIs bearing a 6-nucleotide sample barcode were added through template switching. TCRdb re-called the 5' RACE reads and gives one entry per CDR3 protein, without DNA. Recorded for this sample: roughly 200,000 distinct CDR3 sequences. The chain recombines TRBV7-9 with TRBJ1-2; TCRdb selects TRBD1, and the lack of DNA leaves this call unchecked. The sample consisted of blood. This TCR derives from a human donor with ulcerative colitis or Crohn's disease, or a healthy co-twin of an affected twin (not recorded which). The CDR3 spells CASSSWGTDYGYTF.